This T cell receptor (beta chain) stems from a study of blood T cell repertoires in COVID-19 (dated by TCRdb to about 2020). Background on the whole study: Samples from collaborators originated in the United States, Italy and Spain and spanned both the acute and convalescent phases of COVID-19. The material from the prospective study consisted of cDNA or gDNA derived from T cells, B-cell-depleted T cells, or PBMCs. Deeply sampled blood TCRbeta repertoires from subjects exposed to, actively infected with, or recovered from COVID-19 were included in the dataset. The repertoires were made available in a free public database intended to serve as a resource for research on the immune response to SARS-CoV-2. The samples were drawn from two sources: the first 160 participants of the ongoing ImmuneRACE study, and fewer than 1,500 subjects contributed by 6 global collaborators. Nearly every sample came with metadata listing a de-identified subject ID, COVID-19 status, age in years and sex. Where available, HLA class I and class II types were obtained from metadata supplied by the sample provider rather than from assay-based typing.

The collaborating institutions used their own protocols to collect whole blood in K2EDTA tubes. Collaborator samples were shipped for TCRbeta analysis as frozen whole blood, isolated PBMCs, or DNA extracted from either sample type. On the study overall, not on this receptor specifically: The amount of clinical and demographic metadata varied by source and participant and was provided uncurated.

About this clone: Its antigen target is currently unknown. Qualities for individual bases were not recorded, and no much larger clone is one base off.

TCRbeta CDR3 regions were amplified from genomic DNA using the immunoSEQ Assay, a bias-controlled multiplex PCR. The authors' analysis ran thus. Nucleated cell counts per sample were estimated from amplification of reference gene primers within the assay. To quantify the absolute abundance of each unique TCRbeta CDR3 rearrangement, sequence reads were collapsed and filtered. Productive Simpson clonality was computed per sample as the square root of Simpson's diversity index over productive rearrangements. Entries here come from immuneACCESS through TCRdb and include only in-frame sequences with V and J called. Some clones fail to appear in such tables; in the studies checked, an unresolved V gene covers under half of the shortfall, and the cause of the remainder is unknown. V, J and clone size are those of that table, while D and trimming were read from the DNA. Within this sample are some 60,000 clones, with around 87% of them counted one time only. The ten largest clones take up roughly 0.94% of the sample.

Sequenced material: peripheral blood. The receptor was derived from a man aged 65-85 years with acute or convalescent COVID-19.

The CDR3 here reads CASSYSGRGLAGGLSQETQYF. The nucleotide sequence reads as follows: TGTGCCAGCAGTTACTCTGGAAGAGGACTAGCGGGAGGGCTGAGTCAAGAGACCCAGTACTTC. Recombination connected TRBV6-2 or TRBV6-3 to TRBJ2-5; the junction holds 15 bases that match TRBD2. CDR1 is given as MNHEY and CDR2 as SVGEGT, both from the germline V gene. The CDR3 has 21 amino acids, counting the end cysteine and phenylalanine. Only CDR3 DNA remains: 63 bases, in frame from the first base. V ends up 0 bases short and J 2 bases short, with an unmatched junction base count of 13.